The 17 T cell receptor beta chains below come from one sample, sequenced in a study of OX40 agonist ivuxolimab in advanced cancers. Only in-frame clones appear in the TCRdb table, and some are missing; sequencing was by immunoSEQ multiplex PCR. The table has about 80,000 clones, roughly 88% seen once; the top ten hold about 1.8%. The material sequenced was CD4+ or CD8+ T cells sorted from blood, taken in a trial of the OX40 agonist ivuxolimab. These receptors all stem from an adult with an advanced solid tumor such as melanoma, head and neck, liver or kidney cancer.

The chain uses TRBV11-3 and TRBJ2-3, with D perhaps assigned TRBD1 or TRBD2 (7 bases each). V gave up 2 bases and J gave up 0 bases, with 15 bases separating them. Looked up from germline, CDR1 is SGHNT and CDR2 is YENEEA. The CDR3 contains 17 residues. CDR3 sequence: CASSLREGALSTDTQYF. For the CDR3, the DNA is TGTGCCAGCAGCTTAAGGGAGGGGGCCTTGAGCACAGATACGCAGTATTTT.

The chain recombines TRBV19 with TRBJ2-5; unclear D gene. This CDR3 has 12 residues. Trimming shortened V by 5 bases and J by 1 base, and 5 bases separated the two germline ends. The germline CDR1 and CDR2 sequences are LNHDA and SQIVND (reference sequence). In nucleotides, the CDR3 is TGTGCCAGTAGTGGCTCCCAAGAGACCCAGTACTTC. This encodes CASSGSQETQYF.

The rearrangement links TRBV6-6 to TRBJ2-5; 8 nucleotides align to TRBD1. V lost 2 bases, J lost 5 bases, and 7 bases stayed unmatched. The CDR3 totals 15 residues. The germline CDR1 and CDR2 sequences are MNHNY and SVGAGI (reference sequence). The CDR3 nucleotides read TGTGCCAGCAGTTACCCACACCGGACAGGGGAGACCCAGTACTTC. The encoded protein is CASSYPHRTGETQYF.

V usage is TRBV15 and J usage is TRBJ2-7, with 9 bases fitting TRBD2. CDR1 is LNHNV, CDR2 YYDKDF, per germline (reference sequence). This CDR3 spans 19 amino acids. Trimming cost V 0 bases and J 1 base; bases outside gene matches: 13. The CDR3 protein is CATSRDLRGAGGFSYEQYF. In DNA, the CDR3 is TGTGCCACCAGCAGAGATCTCCGTGGTGCGGGAGGGTTTTCCTACGAGCAGTACTTC.

The chain combines TRBV10-3 with TRBJ2-1, with 13 bases aligning to TRBD2. Losses at the gene ends were 5 bases for V and 8 bases for J; bases not matched to a gene: 3. The CDR3 totals 14 residues. CDR1 and CDR2 (germline): ENHRY, SYGVKD. The CDR3 loop reads CAISLGLAGDEQFF. The CDR3 bases are TGTGCCATCAGTCTTGGACTAGCGGGGGATGAGCAGTTCTTC.

V gene TRBV28 combines with J gene TRBJ1-4; D is undetermined. CDR1 and CDR2 (germline): MDHEN, SYDVKM. V lost 4 bases and J lost 6, with 12 bases in between. This CDR3 comprises 14 residues. The CDR3 sequence is CASSSAGDHEKLFF. The CDR3 bases are TGTGCCAGCAGTTCAGCGGGAGACCATGAAAAACTGTTTTTT. Variable domain in full (rest from reference TRBV28 and TRBJ1-4): DVKVTQSSRYLVKRTGEKVFLECVQDMDHENMFWYRQDPGLGLRLIYFSYDVKMKEKGDIPEGYSVSREKKERFSLILESASTNQTSMYLCASSSAGDHEKLFFGSGTQLSVL.

A single count supports this clone. This chain connects TRBV6-5 to TRBJ2-2, with D maybe TRBD2 (5 bases). The germline CDR1 and CDR2 sequences are MNHEY and SVGAGI. This CDR3 region has 14 residues. V was pared by 10 bases and J by 0 bases, with 12 bases between. The CDR3 protein is CATTRVANTGELFF. The DNA for the CDR3 is TGTGCCACCACGAGGGTCGCGAACACCGGGGAGCTGTTTTTT.

For the CDR3, the DNA is TGCGCCAGCAGCCCGGGGACTCTCCAGAGCACAGATACGCAGTATTTT. It is translated as CASSPGTLQSTDTQYF. The chain uses TRBV5-1 and TRBJ2-3; possibly TRBD2 for D (6 bases). V shed 4 bases and J shed 0 bases, with 15 bases lying between them. In germline, CDR1 is SGHRS, CDR2 YFSETQ. The CDR3 spans 16 residues. Full variable domain (remainder filled in from reference TRBV5-1 and TRBJ2-3): KAGVTQTPRYLIKTRGQQVTLSCSPISGHRSVSWYQQTPGQGLQFLFEYFSETQRNKGNFPGRFSGRQFSNSRSEMNVSTLELGDSALYLCASSPGTLQSTDTQYFGPGTRLTVL.

Of note for this clone: Within the sample, other DNA sequences also encode this same CDR3. V usage is TRBV10-1 and J usage is TRBJ2-7, with 7 bases matching TRBD2. J was trimmed by 2 bases and V by 3 bases; bases with no gene match: 4. Germline loops: CDR1 WNHNN, CDR2 SYGVQD (reference sequence). This CDR3 region has 14 residues. CDR3 residues: CASSDPGGTYEQYF. CDR3 in DNA: TGCGCCAGCAGTGATCCGGGGGGTACCTACGAGCAGTACTTC.

This clone was seen a few times. The V and J genes are TRBV11-3 and TRBJ1-1; no reliable D call. The germline V gene encodes CDR1 SGHNT and CDR2 YENEEA. V was clipped by 0 bases and J by 4 bases, with 6 bases between them. The CDR3 extends over 13 amino acids. This CDR3 is CASSLEVGTEAFF. DNA of the CDR3: TGTGCCAGCAGCTTAGAAGTGGGCACTGAAGCTTTCTTT.

The genes are TRBV19 and TRBJ2-1; 9 bases map to TRBD2. CDR3 length: 15 residues. The germline gives CDR1 LNHDA, CDR2 SQIVND (reference sequence). With 5 bases clipped from V and 8 bases from J, the junction kept 10 bases outside the gene matches. The CDR3: CASSRSGLANYEQFF. For the CDR3, the DNA is TGTGCCAGTAGTCGGTCGGGACTAGCTAATTATGAGCAGTTCTTC.

The chain links TRBV7-6 to TRBJ1-5; weak D call: TRBD1 (6 bases). V shed 4 bases and J shed 6 bases, with 13 bases lying between them. Germline V lookup: CDR1 SGHVS, CDR2 FNYEAQ. This CDR3 is built from 14 residues. The CDR3 is CASSSRGAGQPQHF. The CDR3 DNA follows: TGTGCCAGCAGCTCCCGGGGGGCGGGTCAGCCCCAGCATTTT.

The rearrangement joins TRBV10-3 to TRBJ2-3, with TRBD1 identical over 9 bases. V was clipped by 6 bases and J by 1 base; unmatched bases: 2. CDR3 size: 14 residues. Germline V gene lookup returns CDR1 ENHRY and CDR2 SYGVKD. The CDR3 sequence: CAISGTGRTDTQYF. The DNA for the CDR3 is TGTGCCATCAGCGGGACAGGGCGCACAGATACGCAGTATTTT.

The chain combines TRBV28 with TRBJ1-2, with D perhaps matching TRBD1 (6 bases). CDR3 length: 13 amino acids. Germline loops: CDR1 MDHEN, CDR2 SYDVKM. V was trimmed by 6 bases and J by 3 bases, leaving 11 bases between them. The DNA of the CDR3 is TGTGCCAGCAGACAGGGTTTGGACTATGGCTACACCTTC. Its translation is CASRQGLDYGYTF.

This chain joins TRBV18 and TRBJ2-3, with 12 nucleotides matching TRBD2. There are 16 residues in the CDR3. Germline CDR1 reads KGHSH; CDR2 reads LQKENI. The junction had 4 bases not matched to a gene; V was cut back by 3 bases and J by 3 bases. CDR3 sequence: CASSPQLAGGTDTQYF. The CDR3 DNA is TGTGCCAGCTCACCGCAACTAGCGGGGGGTACAGATACGCAGTATTTT.

The chain couples TRBV18 to TRBJ2-5; 9 bases are a match to TRBD2. V was pared by 0 bases and J by 6 bases, with 5 bases of the junction left unmatched. This CDR3 has 15 residues. Per germline, CDR1 KGHSH and CDR2 LQKENI. Here the CDR3 DNA reads TGTGCCAGCTCACCACCGGGCGGGGGGGTGAAGACCCAGTACTTC. Translation gives CASSPPGGGVKTQYF.

In its sample, this clone was seen once. J is TRBJ1-4 and V is TRBV7-9; tentatively, D is TRBD1 (6 bases). CDR1 and CDR2 (germline): SEHNR, FQNEAQ (reference sequence). V lost 3 bases and J lost 8, with 16 bases in between. CDR3 length: 15 residues. The DNA for the CDR3 is TGTGCCAGCAGCTTGGGGTTCGGGGGCGAGGAAAAACTGTTTTTT. It is translated as CASSLGFGGEEKLFF.